The 24 T cell receptor beta chains reported below all come from one sample, sequenced in a study of beta chain features in type 1 diabetes. Reverse transcribing all isolated RNA meant expressed TCRB transcripts were sequenced. This table comes from immunoSEQ multiplex PCR, and its TCRdb copy is limited to in-frame clones, with some not included. The sample records about 710,000 clones, more than 13% being singletons. No antigen has been assigned to these receptors. Findings and caveats of the study: Within each of all four CD4+ subsets, Type 1 diabetes patients had TCRB CDR3s that were moderately but significantly shorter.

Material for sequencing was naive CD4+ T cells from blood. The receptors derive from a man younger than 35 with type 1 diabetes.

This clone turned up a few times. This sequence joins TRBV27 and TRBJ1-2, with D hard to call. Germline V gene sequence: CDR1 MNHEY, CDR2 SMNVEV (reference sequence). This CDR3 is 14 amino acids long. The V end lost 6 bases, the J end lost 7 bases, and 18 bases lay between the germline ends. The CDR3 reads CASRQRQEVFGYTF. The CDR3 DNA follows: TGTGCCAGCAGACAGCGGCAGGAAGTCTTTGGCTACACCTTC.

This clone occurred a few times. The chain joins TRBV15 to TRBJ2-7, with D unresolved. There are 14 residues in the CDR3. V was cut by 3 bases and J by 6 bases, with 15 bases left in between. Germline CDR1 is LNHNV and CDR2 is YYDKDF (reference sequence). The CDR3 DNA sequence: TGTGCCACCAGCAGGGACCGGATTACCTCCGAGCAGTACTTC. It yields the protein CATSRDRITSEQYF. The complete variable domain, with remaining parts taken from reference TRBV15 and TRBJ2-7, reads DAMVIQNPRYQVTQFGKPVTLSCSQTLNHNVMYWYQQKSSQAPKLLFHYYDKDFNNEADTPDNFQSRRPNTSFCFLDIRSPGLGDTAMYLCATSRDRITSEQYFGPGTRLTVT.

This clone was recorded a few times. V is TRBV6-1 and J is TRBJ2-1; 12 nucleotides agree with TRBD2. Trimming cost V 1 base and J 4 bases; bases outside gene matches: 8. The germline V gene encodes CDR1 MNHNS and CDR2 SASEGT. The CDR3 totals 18 residues. The CDR3 here is CASSEGRLAGVTYNEQFF. The DNA of the CDR3 is TGTGCCAGCAGTGAAGGCAGACTAGCGGGAGTAACATACAATGAGCAGTTCTTC.

This clone was counted only a few times. The sample contains more than one DNA sequence encoding this CDR3. The chain recombines TRBV6-6 with TRBJ1-3; 7 bases map to TRBD1. With V trimmed by 6 bases and J by 2 bases, 4 bases remained unmatched. Germline V gene data show CDR1 as MNHNY and CDR2 as SVGAGI (reference sequence). The CDR3 sequence is 14 residues long. CDR3 coding DNA: TGTGCCAGCAGCCTAACAGGGGCTGGAAACACCATATATTTT. Amino acids: CASSLTGAGNTIYF.

This clone has only a few counts. The chain combines TRBV5-5 with TRBJ2-6; D unclear. The CDR3 is 14 amino acids. V lost 4 bases and J 4 bases, leaving 9 bases between the germline ends. Germline V lookup: CDR1 SGHKS, CDR2 YYEKEE (reference sequence). CDR3 region: CASSPVEGANVLTF. The CDR3 DNA reads as TGTGCCAGCAGCCCGGTTGAAGGGGCCAACGTCCTGACTTTC.

In this sample, this clone turned up a few times. A much larger clone lies one base from this, so it may be a read error. Distinct nucleotide sequences in the sample also encode this CDR3. The chain employs TRBV7-9 and TRBJ1-5; D is unresolved. V was trimmed by 3 bases and J by 2 bases, leaving 5 bases between them. The V gene's germline CDR1 is SEHNR and CDR2 FQNEAQ (reference sequence). The CDR3 is 13 residues long. The chain's CDR3 is CASSFEGNQPQHF. CDR3 bases: TGTGCCAGCAGCTTCGAGGGCAATCAGCCCCAGCATTTT.

The gene calls are TRBV7-9 and TRBJ1-5; a weak D match, TRBD1 (5 bases). This CDR3 is built from 14 residues. Trimming took 4 bases from V and 0 from J, leaving 7 bases between them. The germline V gene has CDR1 SEHNR and CDR2 FQNEAQ (reference sequence). The CDR3 nucleotides read TGTGCCAGCAGCTCCGACAGTAGCAATCAGCCCCAGCATTTT. Translating it yields CASSSDSSNQPQHF.

The rearrangement uses TRBV6-5 and TRBJ1-1; possible D gene TRBD1, 6 bases. The V gene's germline CDR1 is MNHEY and CDR2 SVGAGI. Trimming left V 5 bases short and J 8 bases short, with 9 bases between. The CDR3 extends over 11 amino acids. The CDR3 spells CASSIGQEAFF. In DNA form, the CDR3 reads TGTGCCAGCAGTATCGGACAGGAAGCTTTCTTT.

The chain is built from TRBV6-5 and TRBJ1-6; D gene uncertain. There are 15 residues in the CDR3. V gave up 2 bases and J gave up 7 bases, with 12 bases separating them. The germline gives CDR1 MNHEY, CDR2 SVGAGI. The CDR3 region is CASSYGGRENSPLHF. CDR3 in DNA: TGTGCCAGCAGTTACGGCGGCCGGGAGAATTCACCCCTCCACTTT.

The chain combines TRBV1 with TRBJ1-5. TRBV1 has pseudogene status. CDR3 length: 16 residues. The CDR3 DNA sequence: TGCACCAGCAGCCTCCCGGGGGTGAATAGCAATCAGCCCCAGCATTTT. Translation: CTSSLPGVNSNQPQHF.

This clone was seen a few times. The chain recombines TRBV7-2 with TRBJ1-4; tentatively, D is TRBD1 (5 bases). Germline V gene lookup returns CDR1 SGHTA and CDR2 FQGNSA. This CDR3 region has 14 residues. V gave up 5 bases and J gave up 4 bases, with 11 bases separating them. CDR3 residues: CASSPLQGNEKLFF. The CDR3 coding sequence is TGTGCCAGCAGCCCGCTGCAGGGTAATGAAAAACTGTTTTTT.

This chain links TRBV5-6 with TRBJ1-2; D gene unclear. Germline V gene data show CDR1 as SGHDT and CDR2 as YYEEEE. The germline V and J ends were trimmed by 6 bases and 4 bases, with 10 bases remaining between them. The CDR3 is 12 amino acids. CDR3 amino acids: CASTRPGYGYTF. The CDR3 region has the DNA TGTGCCAGCACCCGGCCTGGCTATGGCTACACCTTC. The full variable domain, in which reference TRBV5-6 and TRBJ1-2 provide the parts outside the CDR3, is DAGVTQSPTHLIKTRGQQVTLRCSPKSGHDTVSWYQQALGQGPQFIFQYYEEEERQRGNFPDRFSGHQFPNYSSELNVNALLLGDSALYLCASTRPGYGYTFGSGTRLTVV.

The genes are TRBV5-4 and TRBJ1-6, with D possibly being TRBD1 (6 bases). V was shortened by 4 bases and J by 7 bases, with 24 bases between the two germline ends. The CDR3 totals 18 residues. In germline, CDR1 is SGHNT, CDR2 YYREEE (reference sequence). The CDR3 reads CASSGGPRGVMKNSPLHF. The DNA for the CDR3 is TGTGCCAGCAGCGGAGGTCCCAGGGGTGTAATGAAGAATTCACCCCTCCACTTT.

This clone appeared a few times. The chain carries TRBV7-9 and TRBJ2-7, with a tentative D call TRBD2 (6 bases). CDR1 is SEHNR, CDR2 FQNEAQ, per germline (reference sequence). This CDR3 is built from 13 residues. Deletions cut 5 bases from V and 8 bases from J, with 16 bases between. This CDR3 is CASSPGEDLKQYF. As DNA, the CDR3 is TGTGCCAGCAGCCCGGGGGAGGATCTAAAGCAGTACTTC.

This chain joins TRBV5-1 and TRBJ1-4, with D possibly TRBD1 on 6 matching bases. Germline CDR1 is SGHRS and CDR2 is YFSETQ. The CDR3 is 14 residues long. The germline V and J ends were trimmed by 4 bases and 3 bases, with 10 bases remaining between them. CDR3 in amino acids: CASSPGAPNEKLFF. Written as DNA, the CDR3 is TGCGCCAGCAGCCCAGGGGCTCCTAATGAAAAACTGTTTTTT.

V usage is TRBV11-2 and J usage is TRBJ2-1; 8 positions match TRBD2. The CDR3 has 16 residues. J gave up 0 bases and V 2 bases, and 3 bases lay outside the gene matches. CDR1 SGHAT and CDR2 FQNNGV come from the germline V gene. CDR3 in amino acids: CASSLTSGTSYNEQFF. The CDR3 DNA reads as TGTGCCAGCAGCTTAACTAGCGGAACCTCCTACAATGAGCAGTTCTTC.

This clone came up a few times. This chain connects TRBV5-1 to TRBJ1-5; TRBD1 matches at 8 bases. Germline V CDR1 and CDR2: SGHRS, YFSETQ. Trimming removed 0 bases from V and 5 bases from J; junction bases left unmatched: 4. The CDR3 spans 15 residues. The CDR3 sequence is CASSLAKQGDQPQHF. The CDR3 nucleotides are TGCGCCAGCAGCTTGGCTAAACAGGGGGATCAGCCCCAGCATTTT. Based on the CDR3 plus reference TRBV5-1 and TRBJ1-5, the full variable domain is KAGVTQTPRYLIKTRGQQVTLSCSPISGHRSVSWYQQTPGQGLQFLFEYFSETQRNKGNFPGRFSGRQFSNSRSEMNVSTLELGDSALYLCASSLAKQGDQPQHFGDGTRLSIL.

This clone was counted only a few times. V is TRBV18 and J is TRBJ2-3, with TRBD2 identical over 13 bases. This CDR3 is built from 16 residues. CDR1 KGHSH and CDR2 LQKENI come from the germline V gene. V trimming: 2 bases; J trimming: 2 bases; junction bases outside the gene matches: 1. The CDR3 reads CASSPGLAGVTDTQYF. The CDR3 DNA reads as TGTGCCAGCTCACCAGGACTAGCGGGGGTCACAGATACGCAGTATTTT.

This chain joins TRBV7-9 and TRBJ1-1; D unclear. The CDR3 contains 12 residues. CDR1 is SEHNR and CDR2 is FQNEAQ in the germline V gene (reference sequence). The V end lost 5 bases, the J end lost 8 bases, and 12 bases lay between the germline ends. The CDR3 sequence is CASSLNGPEAFF. The CDR3 DNA reads as TGTGCCAGCAGCCTTAATGGCCCAGAAGCTTTCTTT.

The rearrangement links TRBV7-6 to TRBJ2-2, with D perhaps TRBD1 (5 bases). The length of the CDR3 is 15 residues. Germline V CDR1 and CDR2: SGHVS, FNYEAQ. The V end was cut by 8 bases, the J end by 3 bases, with 16 bases between. The CDR3 is CASDSGLLDTGELFF. The CDR3 region has the DNA TGTGCCAGCGACTCAGGGCTTTTGGACACCGGGGAGCTGTTTTTT.

This clone occurred a few times. The chain links TRBV30 to TRBJ1-2; 8 bases align to TRBD1. Germline values: CDR1 GTSNPN, CDR2 SVGIG (reference sequence). The CDR3 extends over 13 amino acids. The V segment lost 5 bases and the J segment 1 base; nucleotides outside the gene matches: 3. DNA for the CDR3: TGTGCCTGGGCGACAGGGGATAACTATGGCTACACCTTC. It yields the protein CAWATGDNYGYTF.

The sample holds a few counts of this clone. The chain uses TRBV19 and TRBJ2-2; tentative D call: TRBD2 (6 bases). Looked up from germline, CDR1 is LNHDA and CDR2 is SQIVND (reference sequence). V was clipped by 5 bases and J by 3 bases, with 10 bases between them. This CDR3 contains 14 residues. CDR3 DNA: TGTGCCAGTAGTCCGGGAGTCGACACCGGGGAGCTGTTTTTT. Translation: CASSPGVDTGELFF.

This clone was detected many times. The chain carries TRBV14 and TRBJ2-6; the D is unclear. Germline assignment: CDR1 SGHDN and CDR2 FVKESK. The CDR3 covers 13 residues. The V end lost 11 bases, the J end lost 0 bases, and 8 bases lay between the germline ends. The CDR3 region is CACLDSGANVLTF. The CDR3 DNA reads TGTGCCTGCCTGGACTCTGGGGCCAACGTCCTGACTTTC.

This clone was seen a few times. The V and J genes are TRBV19 and TRBJ2-6; TRBD1 is a possible D gene (6 bases). Per the germline V gene, CDR1 is LNHDA and CDR2 is SQIVND (reference sequence). Trimming left V 6 bases short and J 0 bases short, with 18 bases between. This CDR3 contains 18 residues. CDR3 sequence reads: CASSGDTFSSSGANVLTF. The CDR3 DNA reads as TGTGCCAGTAGCGGGGACACGTTTTCAAGCTCTGGGGCCAACGTCCTGACTTTC.